This T cell receptor (beta chain) comes out of a study of blood T cell repertoires in COVID-19. Study-wide context: The samples span acute and convalescent COVID-19 from the United States, Italy and Spain. Sample material is recorded as cDNA or gDNA derived from T cells, B-cell-depleted T cells, or PBMCs.

In the original processing: Quantification of nucleated cells was approximated via reference gene primer amplification. Assay used: immunoSEQ multiplex PCR; TCRdb lists only in-frame clones, some missing. D and trimming come from the DNA, and the V and J calls and clone size come from that table. The sample holds about 51,000 clones, 86% seen once. Germline loops: CDR1 WSHSY, CDR2 SAAADI. The V end lost 7 bases, the J end lost 4 bases, and 11 bases lay between the germline ends. CDR3 size: 13 residues. Sequencing was performed on peripheral blood. The TCR sequence derives from a man older than 75 with active COVID-19. This chain connects TRBV10-2 to TRBJ1-5; tentative D call: TRBD1 (6 bases). The DNA for the CDR3 is TGCGCCAGCAAGGGGGAGTTAAATCAGCCCCAGCATTTT. Protein product: CASKGELNQPQHF.